What follows describes a single T cell receptor (beta chain). The antigen remains unidentified. The data derive from a study of CXCR3-negative and CXCR3-positive naive CD8 T cells. Researchers prepared the TRB cDNA libraries using 5' RACE with UMI labels. Reanalyzing the 5' RACE reads, TCRdb keeps one entry per CDR3 protein, without DNA. The sample data list 50,000 to 65,000 distinct CDR3 sequences. CDR3 length: 18 residues. Study-level findings and limits: Sequencing showed both naive subsets with comparably high diversity, and memory CD8+ cells much lower. Most assays were run on fresh PBMCs (CXCR3 expression partially decreased after cryopreservation).

The TCR was taken from a human donor in good health. Some clones in this sample may be carry-over from other donors' samples. The rearrangement uses TRBV12-3 or TRBV12-4 and TRBJ1-1. The sample comprised memory CD8+ T cells from blood. The CDR3: CASSFRLLGQSGDTEAFF.